What follows describes a single T cell receptor (beta chain). Trimming stripped 4 bases from V and 1 base from J, with 13 bases between. Germline CDR1 is LNHNV and CDR2 is YYDKDF (reference sequence). The CDR3 runs 15 residues. Authors' processing steps: Reference gene primer amplification gave estimated nucleated cell counts. TCRdb's copy holds only in-frame clones and misses some; the assay was immunoSEQ multiplex PCR. The DNA was the basis for D and trimming; V, J and clone size are from that table. The sample lists 97,000 or so clones, around 74% occurring once. The source of the sample is a study of blood T cell repertoires in COVID-19.

The sample taken for sequencing was peripheral blood. This TCR derives from a woman older than 75 with active or convalescent COVID-19. The rearrangement uses TRBV15 and TRBJ1-2, with D perhaps matching TRBD1 (6 bases). Here the CDR3 DNA reads TGTGCCACCAGCACCGGACAGAACTTTAACTATGGCTACACCTTC. Amino acid sequence: CATSTGQNFNYGYTF.